Listed below are T cell receptor beta chains from one sample, sequenced in a study of blood T cell repertoires in COVID-19. This table comes from immunoSEQ multiplex PCR, and its TCRdb copy is limited to in-frame clones, with some not included. The sample lists hundreds of thousands of clones, 88% occurring once. The sequenced material came from peripheral blood. Receptors were obtained from a woman in her seventies with COVID-19, enrolled during active disease. Each CDR3 is given with its conserved first and last residue. Each record gives: clone size, D gene, J gene, V gene, CDR3 DNA, CDR3 protein. A D gene is named only where the DNA matches it firmly. Clone size appears in some rows only: once, few, many, or a class for an expanded clone.

abundance: NA; d_gene: TRBD1; j_gene: TRBJ1-2; v_gene: TRBV19; CDR3nt: TGTGCCAGTACCGAGGGACAGGGGGCGAGGAGAGGCTACACCTTC; CDR3aa: CASTEGQGARRGYTF
abundance: NA; d_gene: TRBD1; j_gene: TRBJ2-4; v_gene: TRBV6-5; CDR3nt: TGTGCCAGCTGGACAGGGGAAAGTACCAAAAACATTCAGTACTTC; CDR3aa: CASWTGESTKNIQYF
abundance: NA; d_gene: TRBD1; j_gene: TRBJ2-7; v_gene: TRBV13; CDR3nt: TGTGCCAGCAGCTTCAGGGGGCCCTACGAGCAGTACTTC; CDR3aa: CASSFRGPYEQYF
abundance: NA; d_gene: TRBD1; j_gene: TRBJ2-3; v_gene: TRBV5-1; CDR3nt: TGCGCCAGCAGCCCAGGACAGGGGCCCACAGATACGCAGTATTTT; CDR3aa: CASSPGQGPTDTQYF
abundance: once; d_gene: NA; j_gene: TRBJ2-7; v_gene: TRBV6-2/TRBV6-3; CDR3nt: TGTGCCAGCAGTCCGGACATCGAAGGCTACGAGCAGTACTTC; CDR3aa: CASSPDIEGYEQYF
abundance: NA; d_gene: NA; j_gene: TRBJ1-3; v_gene: TRBV4-3; CDR3nt: TGCGCCAGCAGCCATACAGGGCCTGGAAACACCATATATTTT; CDR3aa: CASSHTGPGNTIYF
abundance: NA; d_gene: TRBD2; j_gene: TRBJ2-3; v_gene: TRBV7-9; CDR3nt: TGTGCCAGCAGCCTCAAAGCGGGGGCCACGGCAGATACGCAGTATTTT; CDR3aa: CASSLKAGATADTQYF
abundance: NA; d_gene: NA; j_gene: TRBJ1-4; v_gene: TRBV28; CDR3nt: TGTGCCAGCAGTTTATTGGACAGAGCTAATGAAAAACTGTTTTTT; CDR3aa: CASSLLDRANEKLFF
abundance: NA; d_gene: TRBD2; j_gene: TRBJ2-1; v_gene: TRBV7-7; CDR3nt: TGTGCCAGCAGCTTAGGGGAGGGGTTACCGAATGAGCAGTTCTTC; CDR3aa: CASSLGEGLPNEQFF
abundance: NA; d_gene: NA; j_gene: TRBJ2-6; v_gene: TRBV6-2/TRBV6-3; CDR3nt: TGTGCCAGCAGTTACCCTCAGGATTCTGGGCACTCTGGGGCCAACGTCCTGACTTTC; CDR3aa: CASSYPQDSGHSGANVLTF
abundance: NA; d_gene: NA; j_gene: TRBJ1-1; v_gene: TRBV6-5; CDR3nt: TGTGCCAGCAGTTCTGACCCCCGGAGGGCTTTCTTT; CDR3aa: CASSSDPRRAFF
abundance: NA; d_gene: NA; j_gene: TRBJ1-1; v_gene: TRBV15; CDR3nt: TGTGCCACCAGCAGAGTTCTCTCGAACACTGAAGCTTTCTTT; CDR3aa: CATSRVLSNTEAFF
abundance: NA; d_gene: TRBD2; j_gene: TRBJ2-2; v_gene: TRBV4-3; CDR3nt: TGCGCCAGCAGCCAAGAAGGGACTAGCGGGGGTGAAGCCGGGGAGCTGTTTTTT; CDR3aa: CASSQEGTSGGEAGELFF
abundance: once; d_gene: NA; j_gene: TRBJ2-7; v_gene: TRBV5-1; CDR3nt: TGCGCCAGCATGAGACAGAGCTCCTACGAGCAGTACTTC; CDR3aa: CASMRQSSYEQYF
abundance: NA; d_gene: TRBD2; j_gene: TRBJ2-3; v_gene: TRBV7-3; CDR3nt: TGTGCCAGCAGCCCCAGGGTAGCGGGGGGGCTGGATACGCAGTATTTT; CDR3aa: CASSPRVAGGLDTQYF
abundance: NA; d_gene: TRBD1; j_gene: TRBJ2-3; v_gene: TRBV10-2; CDR3nt: TGCGCCAGTCTACAGGGGGATCCAGATACGCAGTATTTT; CDR3aa: CASLQGDPDTQYF
abundance: NA; d_gene: TRBD1; j_gene: TRBJ1-1; v_gene: TRBV10-3; CDR3nt: TGTGCCATCAGTGACCCGGGACAGCCTAAGAACACTGAAGCTTTCTTT; CDR3aa: CAISDPGQPKNTEAFF
abundance: NA; d_gene: NA; j_gene: TRBJ1-1; v_gene: TRBV21-1; CDR3nt: TGTGCCAGCAGCGAATACCGGGACAGGGAGGGTACTGAAGCTTTCTTT; CDR3aa: CASSEYRDREGTEAFF
abundance: NA; d_gene: NA; j_gene: TRBJ1-2; v_gene: TRBV24-1; CDR3nt: TGTGCCACCAGTGACCCTGGGGACATCTATGGCTACACCTTC; CDR3aa: CATSDPGDIYGYTF
abundance: NA; d_gene: NA; j_gene: TRBJ1-3; v_gene: TRBV30; CDR3nt: TGTGCCGGAGAAACTGGAAACACCATATATTTT; CDR3aa: CAGETGNTIYF
abundance: NA; d_gene: NA; j_gene: TRBJ1-3; v_gene: TRBV11-2; CDR3nt: TGTGCCAGCAGGGAGATCGGCGGTACTGGAAACACCATATATTTT; CDR3aa: CASREIGGTGNTIYF
abundance: NA; d_gene: NA; j_gene: TRBJ1-3; v_gene: TRBV10-3; CDR3nt: TGTGCCATCAGTGAGTCAGGGCAGGGCCCCTTCTTCTCTGGAAACACCATATATTTT; CDR3aa: CAISESGQGPFFSGNTIYF
abundance: NA; d_gene: NA; j_gene: TRBJ1-2; v_gene: TRBV5-6; CDR3nt: TGTGCCAGCAGCTTGGAAAGGGGACTAACATGGGGCTATGGCTACACCTTC; CDR3aa: CASSLERGLTWGYGYTF
abundance: NA; d_gene: TRBD1; j_gene: TRBJ1-1; v_gene: TRBV5-1; CDR3nt: TGCGCCAGCAGCTTTTCAGGGGGCACTGAAGCTTTCTTT; CDR3aa: CASSFSGGTEAFF
abundance: NA; d_gene: TRBD2; j_gene: TRBJ2-1; v_gene: TRBV5-1; CDR3nt: TGCGCCAGCAGCTTGGGCCGGACTAGCGGGGAGATAAGGGAGGAGCAGTTCTTC; CDR3aa: CASSLGRTSGEIREEQFF
abundance: NA; d_gene: TRBD1; j_gene: TRBJ2-2; v_gene: TRBV5-1; CDR3nt: TGCGCCAGCGCGACAGGGGCCACTAACACCGGGGAGCTGTTTTTT; CDR3aa: CASATGATNTGELFF
abundance: NA; d_gene: NA; j_gene: TRBJ2-7; v_gene: TRBV5-6; CDR3nt: TGTGCCAGCAGCGGCATTATGCAGGGCTCCTACGAGCAGTACTTC; CDR3aa: CASSGIMQGSYEQYF
abundance: NA; d_gene: NA; j_gene: TRBJ1-1; v_gene: TRBV5-1; CDR3nt: TGCGCCAGCAGCATTACAGGTTCTTATGAAGCTTTCTTT; CDR3aa: CASSITGSYEAFF
abundance: NA; d_gene: TRBD1; j_gene: TRBJ1-1; v_gene: TRBV30; CDR3nt: TGTGCCTGGAGGGAGACAGGGGGAAGATTTGAAGCTTTCTTT; CDR3aa: CAWRETGGRFEAFF
abundance: NA; d_gene: NA; j_gene: TRBJ1-1; v_gene: TRBV6-5; CDR3nt: TGTGCCAGCAGTTACTCCGGCAGGGGAGCGACTGAAGCTTTCTTT; CDR3aa: CASSYSGRGATEAFF
abundance: NA; d_gene: NA; j_gene: TRBJ1-2; v_gene: TRBV19; CDR3nt: TGTGCCAGTATAATAAGATCAGCTAACTATGGCTACACCTTC; CDR3aa: CASIIRSANYGYTF
abundance: NA; d_gene: NA; j_gene: TRBJ2-7; v_gene: TRBV30; CDR3nt: TGTGCCTGGAGAGAGGGACTGCGCGACGAGCAGTACTTC; CDR3aa: CAWREGLRDEQYF
abundance: NA; d_gene: NA; j_gene: TRBJ2-4; v_gene: TRBV19; CDR3nt: TGTGCCAGTATGGCGGTGGGGCTAGCCAAAAACATTCAGTACTTC; CDR3aa: CASMAVGLAKNIQYF
abundance: NA; d_gene: NA; j_gene: TRBJ1-1; v_gene: TRBV15; CDR3nt: TGTGCCACCAGCAGAGATCCCAGGGGTATTGAAGCTTTCTTT; CDR3aa: CATSRDPRGIEAFF
abundance: NA; d_gene: TRBD1; j_gene: TRBJ1-2; v_gene: TRBV3-1/TRBV3-2; CDR3nt: TGTGCCAGCAGACCCCCTGGACAGGGGAGTGGCTACACCTTC; CDR3aa: CASRPPGQGSGYTF
abundance: NA; d_gene: NA; j_gene: TRBJ2-7; v_gene: TRBV7-2; CDR3nt: TGTGCCAGCAGCCCCCGCGGGGTAGCGCCTATAGCCTACGAGCAGTACTTC; CDR3aa: CASSPRGVAPIAYEQYF
abundance: NA; d_gene: TRBD1; j_gene: TRBJ1-4; v_gene: TRBV27; CDR3nt: TGTGCCAGCAGCCCCACGGACTACAGGGGTTCTAATGAAAAACTGTTTTTT; CDR3aa: CASSPTDYRGSNEKLFF
abundance: few; d_gene: TRBD1; j_gene: TRBJ1-3; v_gene: TRBV9; CDR3nt: TGTGCCAGCAGCCCTGGACAGGGCCTCTCTGGAAACACCATATATTTT; CDR3aa: CASSPGQGLSGNTIYF
abundance: NA; d_gene: NA; j_gene: TRBJ1-3; v_gene: TRBV4-1; CDR3nt: TGCGCCAGCAGCCAAGCAGGGTGGAGTGGAAACACCATATATTTT; CDR3aa: CASSQAGWSGNTIYF
abundance: NA; d_gene: TRBD1; j_gene: TRBJ2-7; v_gene: TRBV18; CDR3nt: TGTGCCAGCTCACCGGGACAGGGTGTTCTTGGCGAGCAGTACTTC; CDR3aa: CASSPGQGVLGEQYF
abundance: NA; d_gene: NA; j_gene: TRBJ2-5; v_gene: TRBV24-1; CDR3nt: TGTGCCACCAGTGATGCCACAGGGACGGGGGAGACCCAGTACTTC; CDR3aa: CATSDATGTGETQYF
abundance: few; d_gene: TRBD1; j_gene: TRBJ1-2; v_gene: TRBV12-3/TRBV12-4; CDR3nt: TGTGCCAGCAGGGGACAGGGGTACTATGGCTACACCTTC; CDR3aa: CASRGQGYYGYTF
abundance: NA; d_gene: NA; j_gene: TRBJ1-1; v_gene: TRBV5-1; CDR3nt: TGCGCCAGCAACCGCGGAGCAGGGGAGAACACTGAAGCTTTCTTT; CDR3aa: CASNRGAGENTEAFF
abundance: once; d_gene: NA; j_gene: TRBJ1-1; v_gene: TRBV6-5; CDR3nt: TGTGCCAGCAGTTACGCAGATTTGAACACTGAAGCTTTCTTT; CDR3aa: CASSYADLNTEAFF
abundance: once; d_gene: NA; j_gene: TRBJ2-7; v_gene: TRBV7-9; CDR3nt: TGTGCCAGCAGCGGGGGGACCTTCTCCTACGAGCAGTACTTC; CDR3aa: CASSGGTFSYEQYF
abundance: NA; d_gene: NA; j_gene: TRBJ1-3; v_gene: TRBV21-1; CDR3nt: TGTGCCAGCAGCAAAGGGACAGGGATTCCCTCTGGAAACACCATATATTTT; CDR3aa: CASSKGTGIPSGNTIYF
abundance: NA; d_gene: TRBD1; j_gene: TRBJ1-2; v_gene: TRBV7-2; CDR3nt: TGTGCCAGCAGCTCTGGACAGGGTCCCTATGGCTACACCTTC; CDR3aa: CASSSGQGPYGYTF
abundance: NA; d_gene: NA; j_gene: TRBJ2-3; v_gene: TRBV24-1; CDR3nt: TGTGCCACCAGTGACATAAGCGGTTCTAGCACAGATACGCAGTATTTT; CDR3aa: CATSDISGSSTDTQYF
abundance: NA; d_gene: TRBD2; j_gene: TRBJ2-3; v_gene: TRBV7-8; CDR3nt: TGTGCCAGCAGCCCCGTCCCCGGGGGGACGGATACGCAGTATTTT; CDR3aa: CASSPVPGGTDTQYF
abundance: NA; d_gene: TRBD1; j_gene: TRBJ1-6; v_gene: TRBV5-1; CDR3nt: TGCGCCAGCAGCCATGGACAGGGTGATAATAATTCACCCCTCCACTTT; CDR3aa: CASSHGQGDNNSPLHF